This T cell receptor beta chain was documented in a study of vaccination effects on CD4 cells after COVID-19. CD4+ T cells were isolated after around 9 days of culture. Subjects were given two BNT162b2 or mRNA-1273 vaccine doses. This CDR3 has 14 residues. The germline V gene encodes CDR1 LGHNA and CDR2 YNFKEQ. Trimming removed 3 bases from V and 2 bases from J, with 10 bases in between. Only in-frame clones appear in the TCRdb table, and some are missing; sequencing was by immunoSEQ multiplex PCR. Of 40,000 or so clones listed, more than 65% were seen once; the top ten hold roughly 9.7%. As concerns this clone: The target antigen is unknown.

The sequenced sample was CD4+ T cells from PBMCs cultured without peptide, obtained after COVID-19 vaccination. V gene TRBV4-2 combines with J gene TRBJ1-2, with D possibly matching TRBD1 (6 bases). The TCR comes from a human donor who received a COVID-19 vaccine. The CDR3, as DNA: TGTGCCAGCAGCCAGGGGGCAGAGAACTATGGCTACACCTTC. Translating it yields CASSQGAENYGYTF.